This TCR beta chain was sequenced during a study of T cell repertoires in cytomegalovirus infection. Per germline, CDR1 MNHEY and CDR2 SVGEGT. The germline V and J ends were trimmed by 2 bases and 0 bases, with 14 bases remaining between them. The CDR3 is made up of 17 amino acids. This clonotype was recorded at least ten times. From the reads, TCRdb called clonotypes with MiXCR, one entry per CDR3 protein. The sample holds tens of thousands of distinct CDR3 sequences, over 3.5% seen once. The receptor was isolated from a human donor in good health (CMV status not recorded). Some clones in this sample may be carry-over from other donors' samples. The chain is built from TRBV6-2 or TRBV6-3 and TRBJ1-5; D perhaps matches TRBD1 (6 bases). What was sequenced was PBMCs. CDR3 sequence reads: CASSYGRGRNSNQPQHF. CDR3 bases: TGTGCCAGCAGTTACGGCAGGGGAAGGAATAGCAATCAGCCCCAGCATTTT.